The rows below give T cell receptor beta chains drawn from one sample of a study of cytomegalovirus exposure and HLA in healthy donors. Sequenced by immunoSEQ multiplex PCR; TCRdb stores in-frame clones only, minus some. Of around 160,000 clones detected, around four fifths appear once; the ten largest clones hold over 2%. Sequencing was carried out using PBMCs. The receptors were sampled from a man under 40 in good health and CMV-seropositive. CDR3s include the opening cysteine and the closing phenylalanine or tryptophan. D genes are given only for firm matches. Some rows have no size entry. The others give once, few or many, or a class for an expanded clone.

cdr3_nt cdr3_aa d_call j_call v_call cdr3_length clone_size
TGTGCCAGTAGTATTCAGGGTCTAAATCAGCCCCAGCATTTT CASSIQGLNQPQHF . TRBJ1-5 TRBV19 14 .
TGTGCCAGCAGCTTAGGGCAGGGTATCACCTACGAGCAGTACTTC CASSLGQGITYEQYF . TRBJ2-7 TRBV7-6 15 once
TGTGCCAGCAGCCGGGACAGGGCCGAAGAGACCCAGTACTTC CASSRDRAEETQYF TRBD1 TRBJ2-5 TRBV11-2 14 once
TGTGCCAGCAGCCCAAGGGGATTAACCTACGAGCAGTACTTC CASSPRGLTYEQYF . TRBJ2-7 TRBV11-2 14 .
TGTGCCAGCAGTTATCTCAGAGCGGGGGGTGGCAATGAGCAGTTCTTC CASSYLRAGGGNEQFF TRBD2 TRBJ2-1 TRBV6-5 16 once
TGCAGCGGGGCACAGGGTAGCACAGATACGCAGTATTTT CSGAQGSTDTQYF . TRBJ2-3 TRBV29-1 13 .
TGCGCCAGCAGCTTGGGGTGGACAGGGGGCGAAAACACCATATATTTT CASSLGWTGGENTIYF TRBD1 TRBJ1-3 TRBV5-1 16 .
TGTGCCAGCAGCTTGTTGATGAGACAGGGTACCTACGAGCAGTACTTC CASSLLMRQGTYEQYF TRBD1 TRBJ2-7 TRBV5-4 16 .
TGTGCCAGCAGTGACAGGGGGATCTCCACAGATACGCAGTATTTT CASSDRGISTDTQYF . TRBJ2-3 TRBV6-4 15 .
TGTGCCAGCAGCCCAACGGGAGGCGCAAACTATGGCTACACCTTC CASSPTGGANYGYTF . TRBJ1-2 TRBV7-9 15 few
TGTGCCTGGGCGGACAGGGTAGGTCAGCCCCAGCATTTT CAWADRVGQPQHF TRBD1 TRBJ1-5 TRBV30 13 .
TGTGCCAGTTCCGGGACAGGGGGCCCGGGGGAAGGCTACACCTTC CASSGTGGPGEGYTF TRBD1 TRBJ1-2 TRBV7-9 15 .
TGTGCCAGCTCACCCACCACCGCTGACAGGGGCCGTGGTGGCTACACCTTC CASSPTTADRGRGGYTF TRBD1 TRBJ1-2 TRBV18 17 .
TGTGCCAGCATGAAGACAGGCCCCGGGTACGAGCAGTACTTC CASMKTGPGYEQYF . TRBJ2-7 TRBV6-5 14 few
TGTGCCAGCTCACTTAGGACAGGCCGCACTGAAGCTTTCTTT CASSLRTGRTEAFF TRBD1 TRBJ1-1 TRBV18 14 .
TGTGCCAGCAGGAGTTACACCGGGACAGGGGTCTCCTACGAGCAGTACTTC CASRSYTGTGVSYEQYF TRBD1 TRBJ2-7 TRBV11-2 17 .
TGTGCCAGTAGGGCAGAAGAGACCCAGTACTTC CASRAEETQYF . TRBJ2-5 TRBV19 11 .
TGTGCCAGCAGCGCAGGACAGGGAACTGTATACACTGAAGCTTTCTTT CASSAGQGTVYTEAFF TRBD1 TRBJ1-1 TRBV9 16 .
TGTGCCAGCAGTTACTGGACAGCGGCGGGCACTGAAGCTTTCTTT CASSYWTAAGTEAFF . TRBJ1-1 TRBV6-5 15 .
TGTGCCTTGCTAGGGGGGGCGGACAATGAGCAGTTCTTC CALLGGADNEQFF . TRBJ2-1 TRBV7-8 13 .
TGTGCCAGCAGCCAAGATCCCACCCTAGCGGGGGTGGCAGAGACCCAGTACTTC CASSQDPTLAGVAETQYF TRBD2 TRBJ2-5 TRBV14 18 .
TGTGCCAGCAGCTTATCCACAGGGGGGCCCTACGAGCAGTACTTC CASSLSTGGPYEQYF TRBD1 TRBJ2-7 TRBV7-3 15 .
TGCGCCAGCAGCCAAGACGTCCCGCGGGCCTTCGAAAAACTGTTTTTT CASSQDVPRAFEKLFF . TRBJ1-4 TRBV4-3 16 once
TGCAGTGCTAGAGAGGGGGGTTTGGGGTTCTTC CSAREGGLGFF . TRBJ2-1 TRBV20-1 11 .
TGTGCCAGCAGCCAAGATGAGAACAGGGAGCCCAACGAGCAGTACTTC CASSQDENREPNEQYF . TRBJ2-7 TRBV4-2 16 .
TGCGCCAGCAGCCAAGAGAGTAGCAATCAGCCCCAGCATTTT CASSQESSNQPQHF . TRBJ1-5 TRBV4-1 14 .